This T cell receptor beta chain derives from a study of STAT5B mutations in CD4+ large granular lymphocyte leukemia. Study-wide findings and caveats: 8/27 top patient clones versus 2/35 control clones were TRBV06-family. Patient CD4-sorted repertoires looked more clonal than healthy CD4+ repertoires, even without putative leukemic clones. The CD4+ versus CD8+ T-LGLL clonality difference may reflect limited sample size.

Libraries were prepared by immunoSEQ multiplex PCR; TCRdb keeps only in-frame clonotypes and omits some of them. The data contain about 33,000 clones, about 70% of them singletons. Control samples were healthy donors' buffy coats. Comment on this clone: Its antigen remains unidentified.

The CDR3 consists of 14 residues. Trimming cost V 6 bases and J 4 bases, with 12 bases left between them. In germline, CDR1 is MNHEY, CDR2 SVGAGI. Material for sequencing was CD4+ T cells from blood buffy coats. The chain has TRBV6-5 and TRBJ2-2; perhaps TRBD2 as D (5 bases). The clonotype comes from a human donor in good health. CDR3 in DNA: TGTGCCAGCAGCCCACGGAGGTCCACCGGGGAGCTGTTTTTT. It codes for CASSPRRSTGELFF.